A selection of T cell receptor beta chains follows, all from one sample in a study of T cells after yellow fever vaccination. TCRdb recomputed calls from the 5' RACE reads with MiXCR, one row per CDR3 protein. The sample holds approximately 160,000 distinct CDR3 sequences; roughly 8.8% are singletons and the top ten take around 33%. The material sequenced was CD8+ T cells sorted from PBMCs, taken 45 days after the yellow fever booster vaccination. The receptor set was obtained from a man aged 18 to 29 who received the YFV17D yellow fever vaccine. Each CDR3 is given with its conserved first and last residue. The D gene is left open where the match is weak. Where a row states a size, it is once, few, many or the class of an expanded clone; other rows omit it.

j_call d_call clone_size v_call cdr3_aa cdr3_nt
TRBJ1-1 . few TRBV6-2/TRBV6-3 CASSYKLSEAFF TGTGCCAGCAGTTACAAACTGAGTGAAGCTTTCTTT
TRBJ1-2 . few TRBV7-2 CASSLYPPAIGGPYGYTF TGTGCCAGCAGCTTATACCCACCCGCAATCGGGGGGCCCTATGGCTACACCTTC
TRBJ2-1 . . TRBV20-1 CSARGGTYNEQFF TGCAGTGCTAGGGGGGGAACCTACAATGAGCAGTTCTTC
TRBJ1-4 . . TRBV19 CASSGYQGRGEKLFF TGTGCCAGTAGTGGGTACCAGGGGAGAGGAGAAAAACTGTTTTTT
TRBJ1-1 . few TRBV25-1 CASSESINRNTEAFF TGTGCCAGCAGTGAATCCATTAACAGGAACACTGAAGCTTTCTTT
TRBJ2-7 . few TRBV20-1 CSARAIDRYEQYF TGCAGTGCTAGGGCTATCGACAGGTACGAGCAGTACTTC
TRBJ2-1 . few TRBV4-1 CASSQEIVLLYNEQFF TGCGCCAGCAGCCAAGAGATAGTACTGTTATACAATGAGCAGTTCTTC
TRBJ1-2 . . TRBV7-2 CASSLELGTANYGYTF TGTGCCAGCAGCTTAGAGCTAGGGACGGCTAACTATGGCTACACCTTC
TRBJ1-1 TRBD1 many TRBV7-2 CASSPPTGGFTEAFF TGTGCCAGCAGCCCACCGACAGGGGGCTTCACTGAAGCTTTCTTT
TRBJ1-4 TRBD1 . TRBV6-5 CASSSSRDRGLEKLFF TGTGCCAGCAGTTCCAGCCGGGACAGGGGACTGGAAAAACTGTTTTTT
TRBJ2-5 TRBD2 few TRBV9 CASSVGFLAEETQYF TGTGCCAGCAGCGTAGGATTCCTAGCGGAAGAGACCCAGTACTTC
TRBJ2-1 . few TRBV16 CASSQWQATYNEQFF TGTGCCAGCAGCCAATGGCAGGCAACCTACAATGAGCAGTTCTTC
TRBJ2-2 . many TRBV6-2/TRBV6-3 CASSWTHTGELFF TGTGCCAGCAGTTGGACCCACACCGGGGAGCTGTTTTTT
TRBJ2-3 . few TRBV29-1 CSVEDRLPVDTQYF TGCAGCGTTGAAGATCGACTCCCGGTGGATACGCAGTATTTT
TRBJ2-1 TRBD2 . TRBV5-1 CASSLTSGGLPEQFF TGCGCCAGCAGCCTGACTAGCGGGGGGTTGCCTGAGCAGTTCTTC
TRBJ2-2 . many TRBV4-3 CASSQDTIWGGATGELFF TGCGCCAGCAGCCAAGATACCATCTGGGGGGGGGCAACCGGGGAGCTGTTTTTT
TRBJ1-1 . few TRBV4-1 CASSPSGNKNEAFF TGCGCCAGCAGCCCCTCCGGTAACAAGAATGAAGCTTTCTTT
TRBJ2-7 . . TRBV5-1 CASSTDSHSYEQYF TGCGCCAGCAGTACCGACAGCCACTCCTACGAGCAGTACTTC